This T cell receptor (beta chain) was profiled in a study of circulating and synovial CD4+ cells in juvenile arthritis. Method: immunoSEQ multiplex PCR; TCRdb's copy keeps in-frame clones and lacks some. The sample has just over 35,000 clones; roughly 94% are singletons. Notes on this clone: The antigen remains undetermined.

General study points: T cell genome counts differed by at least an order of magnitude between CPL and CD4 samples.

CDR3 length: 14 residues. Germline lookup yields CDR1 SGHDT and CDR2 YYEEEE. V lost 0 bases and J lost 3; bases outside the gene matches: 0. Sequenced material: CD4+ T cells from blood. This TCR was recovered from a human donor with juvenile idiopathic arthritis. J is TRBJ1-2 and V is TRBV5-6, with TRBD1 matching over 9 bases. Here the CDR3 DNA reads TGTGCCAGCAGCTTGGGACAGGGGGACTATGGCTACACCTTC. Encoded protein: CASSLGQGDYGYTF.